This TCR beta chain is drawn from a study of shared clonotypes between healthy human individuals. Findings and limits, study-wide: Investigators collected only blood, and repertoires in tissues likely differ.

Concerning this clone itself: As yet, its antigen is unknown.

The germline CDR1 and CDR2 sequences are MGHDK and SYGVNS. CDR3 size: 12 residues. The V and J ends lost 6 bases and 12 bases respectively, with 15 bases between them. The authors loaded 200 ng DNA, roughly 27,000 T cell genomes, into sorted-subset replicate PCRs. Sequenced by immunoSEQ multiplex PCR; TCRdb stores in-frame clones only, minus some. The sample has 2 million to 2.5 million clones; about 94% are singletons. Sequencing was performed on naive CD4+ T cells sorted from blood. Indicated subset: CD45RA+ positively selected. The V and J genes are TRBV25-1 and TRBJ2-1; no clear D gene. This clonotype was sampled from a man between 18 and 35 years old in good health. The CDR3 reads CASRSANTRQFF. The CDR3 bases are TGTGCCAGCAGGTCAGCCAATACTCGGCAGTTCTTC.